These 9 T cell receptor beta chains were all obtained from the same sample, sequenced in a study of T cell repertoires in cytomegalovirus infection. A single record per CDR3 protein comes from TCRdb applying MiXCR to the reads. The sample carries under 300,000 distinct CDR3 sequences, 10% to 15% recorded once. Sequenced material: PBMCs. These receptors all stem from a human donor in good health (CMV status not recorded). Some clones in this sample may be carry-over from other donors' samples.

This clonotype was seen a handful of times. Written as DNA, the CDR3 is TGCAGCGTTGTGGGACAGCGCACAGATACGCAGTATTTT. Its protein product is CSVVGQRTDTQYF. The V and J genes are TRBV29-1 and TRBJ2-3, with 7 bases identical to TRBD1. Germline V gene lookup returns CDR1 SQVTM and CDR2 ANQGSEA. V trimming: 4 bases; J trimming: 1 base; junction bases outside the gene matches: 2. CDR3 length equals 13 residues.

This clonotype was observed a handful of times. The CDR3 nucleotides are TGTGCCATCCAAGGGGGGGCTGGGGCCAACGTCCTGACTTTC. Translating gives CAIQGGAGANVLTF. The chain employs TRBV28 and TRBJ2-6, with D possibly being TRBD2 (7 bases). Germline CDR1 reads MDHEN; CDR2 reads SYDVKM. V lost 10 bases to trimming and J lost 2 bases, with 12 bases between them. The length of the CDR3 is 14 residues.

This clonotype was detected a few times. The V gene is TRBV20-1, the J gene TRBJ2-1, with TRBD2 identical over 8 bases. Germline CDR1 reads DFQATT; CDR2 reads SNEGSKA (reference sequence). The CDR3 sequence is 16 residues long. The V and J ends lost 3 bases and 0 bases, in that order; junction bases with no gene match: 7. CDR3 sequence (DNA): TGCAGTGCTAGTCCTCTAGCGGGTAACTCCTACAATGAGCAGTTCTTC. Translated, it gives CSASPLAGNSYNEQFF.

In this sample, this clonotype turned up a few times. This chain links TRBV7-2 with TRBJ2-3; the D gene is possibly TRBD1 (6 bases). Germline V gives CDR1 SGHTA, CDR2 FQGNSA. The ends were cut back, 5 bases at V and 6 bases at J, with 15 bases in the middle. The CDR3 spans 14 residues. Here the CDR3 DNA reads TGTGCCAGCAGCCTGGGGGCCCAGTCCGATACGCAGTATTTT. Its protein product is CASSLGAQSDTQYF.

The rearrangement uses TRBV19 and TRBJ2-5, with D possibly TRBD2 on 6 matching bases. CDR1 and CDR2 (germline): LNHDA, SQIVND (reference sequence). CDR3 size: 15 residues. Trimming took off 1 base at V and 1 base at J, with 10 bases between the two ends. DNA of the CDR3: TGTGCCAGTAGTATAGCCTATAGCGGCCAAGAGACCCAGTACTTC. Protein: CASSIAYSGQETQYF.

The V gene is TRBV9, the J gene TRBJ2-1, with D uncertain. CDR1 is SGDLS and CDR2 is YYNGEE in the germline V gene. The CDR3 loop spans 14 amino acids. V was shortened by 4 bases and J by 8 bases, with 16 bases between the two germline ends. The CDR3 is CASSSNPGRDEQFF. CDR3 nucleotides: TGTGCCAGCAGCTCAAATCCAGGTCGGGATGAGCAGTTCTTC.

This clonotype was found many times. CDR3 nucleotide sequence: TGTGCCAGCAGCCAAAGGGGGGGGGAGACCCAGTACTTC. Amino acids: CASSQRGGETQYF. V is TRBV7-2 and J is TRBJ2-5; perhaps TRBD2 as D (7 bases). In germline, CDR1 is SGHTA, CDR2 FQGNSA. Trimming stripped 5 bases from V and 5 bases from J, with 12 bases between. This CDR3 region has 13 residues.

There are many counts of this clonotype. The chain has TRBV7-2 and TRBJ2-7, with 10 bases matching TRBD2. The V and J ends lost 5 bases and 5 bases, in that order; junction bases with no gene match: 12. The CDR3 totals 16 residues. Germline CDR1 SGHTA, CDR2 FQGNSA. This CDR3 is CASSLTSLAGVHEQYF. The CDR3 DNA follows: TGTGCCAGCAGCCTCACCTCCCTAGCGGGAGTCCACGAGCAGTACTTC. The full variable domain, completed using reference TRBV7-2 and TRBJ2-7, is GAGVSQSPSNKVTEKGKDVELRCDPISGHTALYWYRQSLGQGLEFLIYFQGNSAPDKSGLPSDRFSAERTGGSVSTLTIQRTQQEDSAVYLCASSLTSLAGVHEQYFGPGTRLTVT.

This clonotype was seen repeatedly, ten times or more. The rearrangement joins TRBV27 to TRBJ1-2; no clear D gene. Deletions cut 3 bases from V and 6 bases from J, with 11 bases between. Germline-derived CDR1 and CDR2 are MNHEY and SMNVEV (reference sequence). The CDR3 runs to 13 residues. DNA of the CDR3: TGTGCCAGCAGTTTCTGGGCGGGGAATGGCTACACCTTC. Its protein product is CASSFWAGNGYTF.